This T cell receptor (beta chain) was profiled in a study of identifying expanded T cells in peripheral blood. Broader study findings: Variance in clone template counts between approximately 2-week samples significantly increased with total template count across all healthy donors.

The data were produced by immunoSEQ multiplex PCR, yet TCRdb's version contains in-frame clones alone and is incomplete. This repertoire shows about 91,000 clones, around 88% found once; its top ten account for under 4.5%. Concerning this clone itself: Its antigen is unidentified.

From germline, CDR1 is MNHEY and CDR2 SVGAGI. Trimming shortened V by 5 bases and J by 3 bases, and 10 bases separated the two germline ends. The CDR3 covers 13 residues. Healthy donors had no documented immune events, such as infections, while sampled. The receptor comes from a person between 18 and 75 years old in good health. Sequenced material: blood. The chain combines TRBV6-5 with TRBJ1-1; D is unclear. The CDR3 spells CASSRREDTEAFF. The CDR3 nucleotides are TGTGCCAGCAGTCGCCGGGAGGACACTGAAGCTTTCTTT.